This T cell receptor (beta chain) was captured in a study of post-analysis software for immune sequencing data. cDNA libraries for TCR beta contained unique molecular identifiers. MiXCR, applied by TCRdb to the PCR reads, yields one record per CDR3 protein. The sample shows roughly 730,000 distinct CDR3 sequences, 25% to 30% of them seen only once. This clonotype occurred a few times. Its matching antigen is unknown. The CDR3 extends over 15 amino acids. V gave up 3 bases and J gave up 9 bases, with 18 bases separating them. Germline CDR1 reads LNHDA; CDR2 reads SQIVND (reference sequence). Study-level results: Comparison of patients with controls showed four or five TRBV segments more frequent in patients, TRBV5-6, TRBV5-1 and TRBV20-1 among them.

Sequencing used blood. This rearrangement joins TRBV19 to TRBJ1-5; maybe TRBD1 (5 bases). The origin of this receptor is a girl under 18 with multiple sclerosis. This CDR3 reads CASSISGTDIWPQHF. In DNA, the CDR3 is TGTGCCAGTAGTATCTCCGGGACCGATATTTGGCCCCAGCATTTT.